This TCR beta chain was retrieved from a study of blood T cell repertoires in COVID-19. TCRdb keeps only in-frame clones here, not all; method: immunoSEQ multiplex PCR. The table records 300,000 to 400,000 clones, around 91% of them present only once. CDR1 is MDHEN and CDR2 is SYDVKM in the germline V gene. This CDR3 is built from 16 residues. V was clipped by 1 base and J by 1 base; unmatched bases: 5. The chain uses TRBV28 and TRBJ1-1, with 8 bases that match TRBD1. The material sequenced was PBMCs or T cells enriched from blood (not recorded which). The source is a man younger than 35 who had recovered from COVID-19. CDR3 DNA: TGTGCCAGCAGTTTATATGGCAGGGGGCCGAACACTGAAGCTTTCTTT. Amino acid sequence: CASSLYGRGPNTEAFF.